This T cell receptor beta chain was sequenced during a study of T cells in Graves' hyperthyroidism and ophthalmopathy. The source material, RNA transcripts, was used to amplify TCR beta CDR3 regions. The HTBI primer set served for first-round RT-PCR of the TCR CDR3. MiXCR, applied by TCRdb to the multiplex PCR reads, yields one record per CDR3 protein. The sample has about 560,000 distinct CDR3 sequences, roughly a sixth seen once. Study results and caveats: Ophthalmopathy got predicted by the model a median roughly six months before its onset.

The V gene's germline CDR1 is MNHNS and CDR2 SASEGT. V lost 6 bases and J lost 1; bases outside the gene matches: 7. This CDR3 comprises 16 residues. In making diagnoses, clinical symptoms, serum thyroxine and TRAb, thyroid ultrasound and orbital computed tomography were all used. This clonotype was seen ten or more times. Its matching antigen is unknown. The chain recombines TRBV6-1 with TRBJ2-3; 10 nucleotides agree with TRBD2. This TCR was sampled from a woman between 18 and 30 years old with Graves' hyperthyroidism. Sequenced sample: blood. DNA of the CDR3: TGTGCCAGCAGACCCTTAGCGGGAGGCGGCACAGATACGCAGTATTTT. Translated, it gives CASRPLAGGGTDTQYF.